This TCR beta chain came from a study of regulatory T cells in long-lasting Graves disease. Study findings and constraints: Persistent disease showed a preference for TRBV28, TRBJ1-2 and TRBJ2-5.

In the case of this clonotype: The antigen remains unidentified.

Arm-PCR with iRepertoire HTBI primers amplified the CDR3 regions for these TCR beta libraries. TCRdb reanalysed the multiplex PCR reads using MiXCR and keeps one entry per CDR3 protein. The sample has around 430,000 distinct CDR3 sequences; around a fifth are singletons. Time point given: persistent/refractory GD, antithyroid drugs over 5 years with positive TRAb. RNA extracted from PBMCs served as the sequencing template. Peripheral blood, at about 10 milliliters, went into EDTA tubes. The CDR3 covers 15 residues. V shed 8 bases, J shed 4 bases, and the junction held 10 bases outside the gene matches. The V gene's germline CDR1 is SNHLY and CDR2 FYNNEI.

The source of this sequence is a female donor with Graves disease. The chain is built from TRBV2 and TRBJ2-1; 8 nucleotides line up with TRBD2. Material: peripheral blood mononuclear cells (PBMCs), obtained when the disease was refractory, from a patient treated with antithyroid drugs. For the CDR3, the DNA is TGTGCCAGCTCCCTAGCTCGGGGGGGTTACAATGAGCAGTTCTTC. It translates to CASSLARGGYNEQFF.